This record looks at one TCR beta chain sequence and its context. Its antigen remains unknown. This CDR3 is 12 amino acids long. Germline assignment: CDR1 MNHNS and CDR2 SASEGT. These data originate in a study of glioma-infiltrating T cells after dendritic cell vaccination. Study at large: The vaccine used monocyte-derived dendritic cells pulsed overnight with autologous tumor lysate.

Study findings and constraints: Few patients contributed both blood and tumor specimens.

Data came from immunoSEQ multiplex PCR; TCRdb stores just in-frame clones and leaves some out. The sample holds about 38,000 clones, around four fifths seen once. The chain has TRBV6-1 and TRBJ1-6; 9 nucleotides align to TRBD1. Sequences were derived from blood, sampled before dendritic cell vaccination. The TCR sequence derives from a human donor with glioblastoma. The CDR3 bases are TGTGCGCACAGGGGGCCCAACTCACCCCTCCACTTT. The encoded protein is CAHRGPNSPLHF.